Shown below are 19 T cell receptor beta chains from a single sample sequenced in a study of blood T cell repertoires in COVID-19. TCRdb's copy holds only in-frame clones and misses some; the assay was immunoSEQ multiplex PCR. The sample holds approximately 110,000 clones, roughly 80% seen once. The sample consisted of peripheral blood. The receptors were gathered from a man between 65 and 85 years old with active or convalescent COVID-19.

The chain is built from TRBV11-3 and TRBJ2-1, with D possibly being TRBD2 (5 bases). The CDR3 runs 15 residues. V was trimmed by 1 base and J by 0 bases, leaving 7 bases between them. The germline gives CDR1 SGHNT, CDR2 YENEEA. The CDR3 coding sequence is TGTGCCAGCAGCTTAGGGGCGGGCTCCTACAATGAGCAGTTCTTC. This gives the protein CASSLGAGSYNEQFF.

The rearrangement links TRBV29-1 to TRBJ2-1, with 10 bases matching TRBD2. Germline trimming cut 6 bases from V and 10 bases from J; bases unmatched to any gene: 18. The CDR3 is made up of 16 amino acids. Germline CDR1 is SQVTM and CDR2 is ANQGSEA. Here the CDR3 reads CSVPGSSGRAPKEQFF. The CDR3 DNA follows: TGCAGCGTCCCCGGCTCGAGCGGGAGGGCCCCCAAAGAGCAGTTCTTC.

This chain connects TRBV5-4 to TRBJ2-7, with D possibly being TRBD1 (6 bases). Trimming left V 4 bases short and J 0 bases short, with 14 bases between. Looked up from germline, CDR1 is SGHNT and CDR2 is YYREEE (reference sequence). The CDR3 covers 15 residues. This chain's CDR3 is CASSPTGAGSYEQYF. CDR3 nucleotides: TGTGCCAGCAGCCCGACAGGAGCTGGCTCCTACGAGCAGTACTTC.

The CDR3 reads CASRPQLGGAGNTIYF. The CDR3 DNA sequence: TGTGCCAGTAGGCCCCAGTTAGGAGGGGCTGGAAACACCATATATTTT. The V gene is TRBV19, the J gene TRBJ1-3; D might be TRBD1 (5 bases). The CDR3 runs to 16 residues. The V and J ends lost 6 bases and 2 bases respectively, with 17 bases between them. Germline V gene sequence: CDR1 LNHDA, CDR2 SQIVND (reference sequence).

V is TRBV5-4 and J is TRBJ2-1, with D possibly matching TRBD1 (6 bases). The germline V gene has CDR1 SGHNT and CDR2 YYREEE (reference sequence). The CDR3 is 14 amino acids. Trimming shortened V by 4 bases and J by 3 bases, and 11 bases separated the two germline ends. The DNA of the CDR3 is TGTGCCAGCAGCCCCGACAGGAACTACAATGAGCAGTTCTTC. Protein sequence: CASSPDRNYNEQFF. The full variable domain, completed using reference TRBV5-4 and TRBJ2-1, is ETGVTQSPTHLIKTRGQQVTLRCSSQSGHNTVSWYQQALGQGPQFIFQYYREEENGRGNFPPRFSGLQFPNYSSELNVNALELDDSALYLCASSPDRNYNEQFFGPGTRLTVL.

The sample holds one count of this clone. The rearrangement uses TRBV28 and TRBJ1-1; 12 bases map to TRBD1. Germline V gene data show CDR1 as MDHEN and CDR2 as SYDVKM. J was trimmed by 2 bases and V by 2 bases; bases with no gene match: 6. CDR3 length: 17 residues. The CDR3 region is CASSLRGTGGINTEAFF. The CDR3 DNA sequence: TGTGCCAGCAGTTTAAGGGGGACAGGGGGCATTAACACTGAAGCTTTCTTT.

This chain uses TRBV7-8 with TRBJ1-3; D remains ambiguous. The CDR3 is 16 amino acids. CDR1 and CDR2 from the germline V gene are SGHVS and FQNEAQ. V lost 1 base and J 0 bases, leaving 10 bases between the germline ends. CDR3 DNA sequence: TGTGCCAGCAGCTTAGTCGAGACAACCTCTGGAAACACCATATATTTT. Its protein product is CASSLVETTSGNTIYF.

The chain combines TRBV15 with TRBJ1-1; 7 bases fit TRBD1. This CDR3 contains 14 residues. The V gene's germline CDR1 is LNHNV and CDR2 YYDKDF (reference sequence). Losses at the gene ends were 2 bases for V and 5 bases for J; bases not matched to a gene: 5. The CDR3 protein is CATSRITGVTEAFF. The CDR3 nucleotides are TGTGCCACCAGCAGAATAACAGGGGTAACTGAAGCTTTCTTT.

V is TRBV4-1 and J is TRBJ1-2, with a tentative D call TRBD1 (5 bases). The length of the CDR3 is 15 residues. Germline V gene data show CDR1 as MGHRA and CDR2 as YSYEKL. Trimming cost V 4 bases and J 3 bases, with 15 bases left between them. CDR3 protein: CASSRQGGADYGYTF. DNA of the CDR3: TGCGCCAGCAGCCGTCAGGGAGGCGCTGACTATGGCTACACCTTC.

CDR3 bases: TGCGCCAGCAGCCAAGATCAGACGACCGCCGGGACAGGGAGATACGAGCAGTACTTC. Residues: CASSQDQTTAGTGRYEQYF. This chain connects TRBV4-1 to TRBJ2-7; 9 bases match TRBD1. V dropped 0 bases and J dropped 4; count of bases not matched to a gene: 16. Germline assignment: CDR1 MGHRA and CDR2 YSYEKL. CDR3 length: 19 amino acids.

This clone has just a few counts. This rearrangement joins TRBV2 to TRBJ2-5; D perhaps matches TRBD2 (5 bases). The CDR3 length is 13 residues. V was pared by 3 bases and J by 4 bases, with 9 bases between. CDR1 and CDR2 (germline): SNHLY, FYNNEI. CDR3 sequence: CASSDLSGETQYF. CDR3 in DNA: TGTGCCAGCAGTGACCTCAGCGGAGAGACCCAGTACTTC. Full variable domain (outside the CDR3, taken from reference TRBV2 and TRBJ2-5): EPEVTQTPSHQVTQMGQEVILRCVPISNHLYFYWYRQILGQKVEFLVSFYNNEISEKSEIFDDQFSVERPDGSNFTLKIRSTKLEDSAMYFCASSDLSGETQYFGPGTRLLVL.

The chain employs TRBV28 and TRBJ1-2, with 10 bases that match TRBD1. The CDR3 has 14 amino acids. The trim removed 4 bases at V and 3 bases at J, leaving 2 bases unmatched. Germline values: CDR1 MDHEN, CDR2 SYDVKM. CDR3 region: CASSWTGGDYGYTF. CDR3 coding DNA: TGTGCCAGCAGTTGGACAGGGGGGGACTATGGCTACACCTTC.

This chain links TRBV18 with TRBJ1-4; TRBD1 matches at 8 bases. J lost 5 bases, V lost 3 bases, and 5 bases had no gene match. The CDR3 consists of 15 residues. The germline V gene has CDR1 KGHSH and CDR2 LQKENI. CDR3 residues: CASSPLRQGNEKLFF. In DNA, the CDR3 is TGTGCCAGCTCACCTCTGAGACAGGGGAATGAAAAACTGTTTTTT.

This clone was counted between two and nine times. The rearrangement joins TRBV10-3 to TRBJ1-2; D is possibly TRBD1 (6 bases). Trimming cost V 7 bases and J 2 bases, with 14 bases left between them. This CDR3 is 14 amino acids long. Per the germline V gene, CDR1 is ENHRY and CDR2 is SYGVKD. The CDR3 here is CAITNRQDNYGYTF. The CDR3 bases are TGTGCCATCACAAACCGACAGGACAACTATGGCTACACCTTC.

The genes are TRBV10-3 and TRBJ2-7; TRBD1 aligns across 7 bases. The trim removed 6 bases at V and 3 bases at J, leaving 8 bases unmatched. Germline V gene lookup returns CDR1 ENHRY and CDR2 SYGVKD. The CDR3 runs to 14 residues. CDR3 sequence (DNA): TGTGCCATCAGGACCGGGACAGATTTCTACGAGCAGTACTTC. Translating gives CAIRTGTDFYEQYF.

In DNA, the CDR3 is TGTGCCAGCACTTCGGACAGGGGCGCAGATACGCAGTATTTT. Encoded protein: CASTSDRGADTQYF. The gene calls are TRBV6-5 and TRBJ2-3, with 9 bases matching TRBD1. Germline V CDR1 and CDR2: MNHEY, SVGAGI. V was pared by 7 bases and J by 4 bases, with 6 bases of the junction left unmatched. CDR3 length: 14 residues.

The chain has TRBV6-5 and TRBJ2-5; no definite D call. Trimming removed 11 bases at V and 0 bases at J, with 19 bases between. Per germline, CDR1 MNHEY and CDR2 SVGAGI. The CDR3 runs 15 residues. CDR3 region: CASKPTGYNQETQYF. In nucleotides, the CDR3 is TGTGCCTCCAAACCCACGGGTTACAACCAAGAGACCCAGTACTTC.

The gene calls are TRBV6-1 and TRBJ1-1, with D maybe TRBD1 (5 bases). V shed 3 bases and J shed 5 bases, with 13 bases lying between them. Germline V gene data show CDR1 as MNHNS and CDR2 as SASEGT. The length of the CDR3 is 14 residues. As DNA, the CDR3 is TGTGCCAGCAGTGAGGGACGTCGGGAGACTGAAGCTTTCTTT. Translating it yields CASSEGRRETEAFF.

The chain has TRBV15 and TRBJ1-2; tentative D call: TRBD1 (6 bases). Germline CDR1 reads LNHNV; CDR2 reads YYDKDF (reference sequence). V was clipped by 0 bases and J by 0 bases, with 11 bases between them. This CDR3 is 16 amino acids long. DNA for the CDR3: TGTGCCACCAGCAGAGAGGACAGCCTGGCTAACTATGGCTACACCTTC. This sequence encodes CATSREDSLANYGYTF.